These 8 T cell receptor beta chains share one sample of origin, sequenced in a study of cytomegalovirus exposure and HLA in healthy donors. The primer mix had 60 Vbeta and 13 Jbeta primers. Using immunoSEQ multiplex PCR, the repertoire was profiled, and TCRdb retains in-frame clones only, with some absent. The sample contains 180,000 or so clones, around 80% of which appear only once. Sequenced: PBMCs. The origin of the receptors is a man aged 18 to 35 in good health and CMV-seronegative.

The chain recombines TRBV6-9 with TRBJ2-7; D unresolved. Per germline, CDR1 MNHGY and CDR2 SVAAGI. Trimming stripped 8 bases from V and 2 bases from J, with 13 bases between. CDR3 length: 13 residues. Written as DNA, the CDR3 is TGTGCCAGCCCTTACCAGGCCACCTACGAGCAGTACTTC. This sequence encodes CASPYQATYEQYF.

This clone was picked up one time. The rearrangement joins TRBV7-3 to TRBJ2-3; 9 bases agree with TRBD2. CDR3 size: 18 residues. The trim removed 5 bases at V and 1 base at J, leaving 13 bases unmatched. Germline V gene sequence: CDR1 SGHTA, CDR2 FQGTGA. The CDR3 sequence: CASSRYSSSSGGTDTQYF. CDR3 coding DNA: TGTGCCAGCAGCCGTTACTCGTCCTCTAGCGGGGGCACAGATACGCAGTATTTT.

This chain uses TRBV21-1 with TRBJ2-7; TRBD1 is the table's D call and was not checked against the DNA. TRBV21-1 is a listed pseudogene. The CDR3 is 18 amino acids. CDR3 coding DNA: TGTGCCAGCAGCAAAGCGCTGGAAAAGGGGGCTTGCTCCTACGAGCAGTACTTC. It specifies CASSKALEKGACSYEQYF.

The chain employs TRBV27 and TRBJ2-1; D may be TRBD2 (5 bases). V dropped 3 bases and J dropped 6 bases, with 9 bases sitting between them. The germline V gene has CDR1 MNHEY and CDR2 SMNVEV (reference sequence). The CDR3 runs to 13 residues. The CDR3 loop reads CASSLREFNEQFF. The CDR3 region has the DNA TGTGCCAGCAGTTTGAGGGAGTTCAATGAGCAGTTCTTC.

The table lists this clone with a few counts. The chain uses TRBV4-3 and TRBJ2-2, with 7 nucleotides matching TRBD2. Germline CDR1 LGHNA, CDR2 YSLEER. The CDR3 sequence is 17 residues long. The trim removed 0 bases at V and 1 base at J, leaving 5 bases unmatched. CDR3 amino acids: CASSQDSSGMNTGELFF. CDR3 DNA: TGCGCCAGCAGCCAAGATTCTAGCGGTATGAACACCGGGGAGCTGTTTTTT.

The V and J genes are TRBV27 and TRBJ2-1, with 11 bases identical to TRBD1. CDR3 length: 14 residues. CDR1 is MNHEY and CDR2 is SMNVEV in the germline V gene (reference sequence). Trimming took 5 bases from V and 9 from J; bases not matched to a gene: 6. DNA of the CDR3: TGTGCCAGCAGTGGACAGGGGGCCGGTAGTGAGCAGTTCTTC. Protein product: CASSGQGAGSEQFF.

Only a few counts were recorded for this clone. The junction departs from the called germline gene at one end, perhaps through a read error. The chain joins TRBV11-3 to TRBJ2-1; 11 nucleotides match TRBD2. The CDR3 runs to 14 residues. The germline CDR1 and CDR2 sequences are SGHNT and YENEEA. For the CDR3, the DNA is TGTGCCAGCAGTTTAGCGGGGGGGTTCAATGAGCAGTTCTTC. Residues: CASSLAGGFNEQFF.

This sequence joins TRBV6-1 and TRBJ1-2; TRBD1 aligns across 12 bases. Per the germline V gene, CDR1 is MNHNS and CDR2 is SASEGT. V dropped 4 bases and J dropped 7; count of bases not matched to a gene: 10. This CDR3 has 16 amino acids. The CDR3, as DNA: TGTGCCAGCAGTGCCCGGGACAGGGGGCGAGAAGGTGGCTACACCTTC. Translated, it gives CASSARDRGREGGYTF.